The TCR beta chain under discussion was sequenced for a study of neoadjuvant anti-PD-1 for oral cavity cancer. Background on the study: Patients without progression received a fourth nivolumab dose around day 43, then surgical resection on days 50-56.

Concerning this clone: The antigen remains undetermined.

Germline loops: CDR1 LNHDA, CDR2 SQIVND (reference sequence). V was shortened by 7 bases and J by 7 bases, with 25 bases between the two germline ends. The CDR3 runs 16 residues. Regarding the study as a whole: Pretreatment Treg/Th17 ratio correlated inversely with post-treatment tumor clonality.

Libraries were prepared by immunoSEQ multiplex PCR; TCRdb keeps only in-frame clonotypes and omits some of them. The sample has 55,000 to 80,000 clones, less than 90% seen once. Time point defined: after neoadjuvant nivolumab, at surgical resection. Patients had newly diagnosed, untreated stage II-IVA oral cavity squamous cell carcinoma. Source: PBMCs, taken after nivolumab (anti-PD-1) treatment. The clonotype comes from a person aged 40-85 years with oral cavity squamous cell carcinoma. V and J are TRBV19 and TRBJ1-1; no clear D. CDR3 nucleotide sequence: TGTGCCAGTATTGCCCCCACCCTGGCAGGCCGCCTTGAAGCTTTCTTT. Protein: CASIAPTLAGRLEAFF.